These 20 T cell receptor beta chains were sequenced from one sample in a study of blood T cell repertoires in COVID-19. Only in-frame clones appear in the TCRdb table, and some are missing; sequencing was by immunoSEQ multiplex PCR. The table records some 190,000 clones, more than 70% of them present only once. Sequenced: peripheral blood. These receptors all stem from a man in his late teens or twenties with active or convalescent COVID-19.

The CDR3 DNA follows: TGTGCCAGCAGCACCCATGGAGGGGGCCTGAACACTGAAGCTTTCTTT. Its protein product is CASSTHGGGLNTEAFF. This chain connects TRBV9 to TRBJ1-1, with 7 bases aligning to TRBD1. V dropped 4 bases and J dropped 0; count of bases not matched to a gene: 9. The germline gives CDR1 SGDLS, CDR2 YYNGEE. This CDR3 is 16 amino acids long.

This chain connects TRBV19 to TRBJ2-5, with TRBD1 as a possible D gene (5 bases). This CDR3 has 15 amino acids. Per the germline V gene, CDR1 is LNHDA and CDR2 is SQIVND (reference sequence). Trimming shortened V by 3 bases and J by 2 bases, and 13 bases separated the two germline ends. DNA for the CDR3: TGTGCCAGTAGTATCATAGGGGAAGAACAAGAGACCCAGTACTTC. It encodes CASSIIGEEQETQYF. Based on the CDR3 plus reference TRBV19 and TRBJ2-5, the full variable domain is DGGITQSPKYLFRKEGQNVTLSCEQNLNHDAMYWYRQDPGQGLRLIYYSQIVNDFQKGDIAEGYSVSREKKESFPLTVTSAQKNPTAFYLCASSIIGEEQETQYFGPGTRLLVL.

This clone was recorded a few times. This sequence joins TRBV6-5 and TRBJ1-2; TRBD1 matches 7 bases. CDR1 and CDR2 (germline): MNHEY, SVGAGI. Trimming cost V 6 bases and J 7 bases; bases outside gene matches: 11. The length of the CDR3 is 14 residues. CDR3 nucleotide sequence: TGTGCCAGCAGAGGCGACAGGGTAGTTCGTGGCTACACCTTC. It is translated as CASRGDRVVRGYTF.

In regard to this clone: The identical CDR3 is also encoded by other nucleotide sequences in the sample. The chain is built from TRBV3-1 (or the pseudogene TRBV3-2) and TRBJ1-1; 7 nucleotides line up with TRBD1. The CDR3 length is 14 residues. CDR1 LGHDT and CDR2 YNNKEL come from the germline V gene (reference sequence). J lost 4 bases, V lost 1 base, and 3 bases had no gene match. CDR3 protein: CASSQGPGGTEAFF. Written as DNA, the CDR3 is TGTGCCAGCAGCCAAGGCCCAGGGGGCACTGAAGCTTTCTTT.

The CDR3 nucleotides read TGTGCCAGCAGCCCACCCCGGACTAGCGGGAGCGCAGATACGCAGTATTTT. Protein product: CASSPPRTSGSADTQYF. The V gene is TRBV28, the J gene TRBJ2-3; 13 bases line up with TRBD2. The V and J ends lost 6 bases and 4 bases, in that order; junction bases with no gene match: 10. Germline CDR1 reads MDHEN; CDR2 reads SYDVKM. CDR3 length equals 17 residues.

This chain uses TRBV18 with TRBJ1-5; 8 bases agree with TRBD1. The CDR3 is 15 amino acids. Germline V gene data show CDR1 as KGHSH and CDR2 as LQKENI. J lost 7 bases, V lost 4 bases, and 9 bases had no gene match. As DNA, the CDR3 is TGTGCCAGCTCACAGGGACAGGCGATGGGACAGCCCCAGCATTTT. The encoded protein is CASSQGQAMGQPQHF.

The chain combines TRBV10-3 with TRBJ2-1, with 12 bases lining up with TRBD2. Trimming removed 4 bases from V and 0 bases from J; junction bases left unmatched: 10. This CDR3 is 19 amino acids long. The germline CDR1 and CDR2 sequences are ENHRY and SYGVKD. The DNA of the CDR3 is TGTGCCATCAGTGGCCCGGGACTAGCGGGCTCTCCCTCCTACAATGAGCAGTTCTTC. It encodes CAISGPGLAGSPSYNEQFF.

The chain carries TRBV10-3 and TRBJ1-3, with D hard to call. V was pared by 6 bases and J by 0 bases, with 6 bases between. CDR1 is ENHRY and CDR2 is SYGVKD in the germline V gene. The CDR3 runs 13 residues. The CDR3 DNA is TGTGCCATCAGACAGCCCTCTGGAAACACCATATATTTT. Its translation is CAIRQPSGNTIYF.

The chain links TRBV6-1 to TRBJ1-5; no reliable D call. Germline assignment: CDR1 MNHNS and CDR2 SASEGT. V was cut by 3 bases and J by 3 bases, with 9 bases left in between. The CDR3 is made up of 14 amino acids. The CDR3 region is CASSDGGLNQPQHF. The CDR3 bases are TGTGCCAGCAGTGATGGTGGACTCAATCAGCCCCAGCATTTT.

The rearrangement joins TRBV27 to TRBJ2-1; 7 bases are a match to TRBD2. With 11 bases clipped from V and 5 bases from J, the junction kept 3 bases outside the gene matches. CDR1 MNHEY and CDR2 SMNVEV come from the germline V gene (reference sequence). This CDR3 has 11 amino acids. CDR3 sequence (DNA): TGTGCCGCGGGAGAGAACAATGAGCAGTTCTTC. Encoded protein: CAAGENNEQFF.

This sequence joins TRBV7-9 and TRBJ1-1; TRBD1 agrees at 7 bases. Germline lookup yields CDR1 SEHNR and CDR2 FQNEAQ (reference sequence). Losses at the gene ends were 5 bases for V and 3 bases for J; bases not matched to a gene: 6. The CDR3 has 14 residues. In DNA form, the CDR3 reads TGTGCCAGCAGCACCGACAGGGCGGACACTGAAGCTTTCTTT. This translates into CASSTDRADTEAFF.

CDR3 residues: CASRKGSGGGDFRETQYF. The CDR3 coding sequence is TGTGCCAGCAGGAAAGGGAGTGGGGGGGGCGATTTTCGGGAGACCCAGTACTTC. The chain is built from TRBV11-2 and TRBJ2-5, with a tentative D call TRBD2 (7 bases). Trimming took off 6 bases at V and 5 bases at J, with 28 bases between the two ends. The CDR3 sequence is 18 residues long. CDR1 and CDR2 (germline): SGHAT, FQNNGV.

The chain links TRBV4-1 to TRBJ1-3; D unclear. The CDR3 covers 18 residues. V was shortened by 0 bases and J by 0 bases, with 15 bases between the two germline ends. Germline values: CDR1 MGHRA, CDR2 YSYEKL. The CDR3 DNA is TGCGCCAGCAGCCAAGATACCACCCGACTTATCTCTGGAAACACCATATATTTT. Its translation: CASSQDTTRLISGNTIYF.

This clone appeared a single time. The genes are TRBV6-2 or TRBV6-3 and TRBJ1-2; D gene uncertain. The V gene's germline CDR1 is MNHEY and CDR2 SVGEGT. CDR3 length: 15 residues. Trimming removed 2 bases at V and 5 bases at J, with 15 bases between. The CDR3 is CASSYGADHGYGYTF. CDR3 nucleotides: TGTGCCAGCAGTTACGGCGCAGACCACGGGTATGGCTACACCTTC.

The chain uses TRBV11-1 and TRBJ2-7, with D tentatively TRBD2 (5 bases). Trimming shortened V by 6 bases and J by 0 bases, and 12 bases separated the two germline ends. Germline assignment: CDR1 SGHAT and CDR2 FQDESV (reference sequence). There are 14 residues in the CDR3. The chain's CDR3 is CASSGPAGSYEQYF. DNA of the CDR3: TGTGCCAGCAGTGGCCCGGCGGGCTCCTACGAGCAGTACTTC. Complete variable domain (other parts from reference TRBV11-1 and TRBJ2-7): EAEVAQSPRYKITEKSQAVAFWCDPISGHATLYWYRQILGQGPELLVQFQDESVVDDSQLPKDRFSAERLKGVDSTLKIQPAELGDSAMYLCASSGPAGSYEQYFGPGTRLTVT.

V usage is TRBV3-1 (or the pseudogene TRBV3-2) and J usage is TRBJ1-2; no clear D. Germline CDR1 reads LGHDT; CDR2 reads YNNKEL (reference sequence). Between the trimmed V and J ends, which lost 2 bases and 8 bases, there was a span of 6 bases. CDR3 size: 11 residues. The CDR3 reads CASSQREGYTF. The CDR3 DNA is TGTGCCAGCAGCCAACGGGAGGGCTACACCTTC.

The CDR3 coding sequence is TGTGCCAGTAGTAAAAGGGACAGCCTTAGCACAGATACGCAGTATTTT. Translation gives CASSKRDSLSTDTQYF. The chain couples TRBV19 to TRBJ2-3; 7 bases fit TRBD1. V lost 4 bases and J lost 0; bases outside the gene matches: 7. The CDR3 length is 16 residues. Germline loops: CDR1 LNHDA, CDR2 SQIVND (reference sequence).

This sequence joins TRBV30 and TRBJ2-7, with TRBD1 matching 9 bases. The CDR3 extends over 11 amino acids. Germline V lookup: CDR1 GTSNPN, CDR2 SVGIG (reference sequence). The ends lost 5 bases at V and 4 bases at J; junction bases unmatched: 0. The DNA of the CDR3 is TGTGCCTGGGGACAGGGGTACGAGCAGTACTTC. Translated: CAWGQGYEQYF.

This rearrangement joins TRBV14 to TRBJ2-1; D is possibly TRBD1 (6 bases). This CDR3 region has 15 residues. The germline gives CDR1 SGHDN, CDR2 FVKESK. Trimming left V 1 base short and J 4 bases short, with 11 bases between. CDR3 sequence: CASSQVDSPYNEQFF. The CDR3 nucleotides are TGTGCCAGCAGCCAAGTGGACAGTCCGTACAATGAGCAGTTCTTC.

This rearrangement joins TRBV2 to TRBJ1-2, with D maybe TRBD1 (6 bases). V was pared by 3 bases and J by 5 bases, with 7 bases between. The germline gives CDR1 SNHLY, CDR2 FYNNEI. The CDR3 totals 12 residues. This CDR3 is CASSDQGYGYTF. For the CDR3, the DNA is TGTGCCAGCAGTGATCAGGGGTATGGCTACACCTTC.